This T cell receptor (beta chain) was captured in a study of CXCR3-negative and CXCR3-positive naive CD8 T cells. Study conclusions and caveats: For naive cells, CXCR3-negative and CXCR3-positive subsets had similar TRBV-TRBJ usage; for memory cells, usage differed. Relative to CXCR3-negative naive cells, CXCR3-positive naive cells had more hydrophobic TRB CDR3s. Diversity in memory CD8+ cells fell much lower than the comparably high levels seen in both naive subsets. Surface CD5 was comparable between naive subsets; TCR strength was inferred from TRB CDR3 properties.

About this clonotype itself: Its target is unknown.

The study made its TRB cDNA libraries by 5' RACE, adding UMI labels. For each CDR3 protein, TCRdb gives one entry from its re-call of the 5' RACE reads, without DNA. Here the sample table reports some 150,000 distinct CDR3 sequences. The CDR3 is 14 amino acids. The germline V gene has CDR1 SQVTM and CDR2 ANQGSEA. Input material: naive CXCR3+ CD8+ T cells from blood. Subset here: CD45RO-CCR7+CD27+CD95- naive CD8+ T cells expressing CXCR3 (TNR3+). The rearrangement links TRBV29-1 to TRBJ2-7; absent DNA, TCRdb's TRBD2 call cannot be checked. This TCR came from a human donor in good health. Some clones in this sample may be carry-over from other donors' samples. CDR3 residues: CSVEGGGGAYEQYF.